This T cell receptor beta chain was retrieved from a study of blood T cell repertoires in COVID-19. The table came from immunoSEQ multiplex PCR; TCRdb's copy has only in-frame clones and leaves some out. Here the sample spans around 310,000 clones, 90% being singletons. Germline CDR1 SGHTA, CDR2 FQGNSA. This CDR3 comprises 13 residues. V lost 4 bases and J lost 2; bases outside the gene matches: 2. V gene TRBV7-2 combines with J gene TRBJ2-7; 7 nucleotides align to TRBD1. The material sequenced was peripheral blood. The sequence derives from a woman aged 40-49 years with COVID-19, enrolled during active disease. Here the CDR3 reads CASSWTGPYEQYF. As DNA, the CDR3 is TGTGCCAGCAGCTGGACAGGACCCTACGAGCAGTACTTC. Full variable domain (remainder filled in from reference TRBV7-2 and TRBJ2-7): GAGVSQSPSNKVTEKGKDVELRCDPISGHTALYWYRQSLGQGLEFLIYFQGNSAPDKSGLPSDRFSAERTGGSVSTLTIQRTQQEDSAVYLCASSWTGPYEQYFGPGTRLTVT.